This TCR beta chain was observed in a study of T cells in Graves' hyperthyroidism and ophthalmopathy. Turning to the study itself: Peripheral blood collection took place at initial diagnosis, before any treatment.

Stable Graves' hyperthyroidism denoted no ophthalmopathy progression over 18 months. Subjects aged 18 to 65 presented with newly diagnosed hyperthyroidism of less than 2 months' duration. Source material for PBMCs was over 8 ml fresh peripheral blood. The J segment lost 0 bases and the V segment lost 2 bases, leaving 7 bases of the junction unmatched. The CDR3 is 19 residues long. CDR1 and CDR2 (germline): ENHRY, SYGVKD. TCR beta CDR3 regions were amplified from RNA transcripts. The HTBI primer set drove a first-round RT-PCR of the TCR CDR3. MiXCR, run by TCRdb on the multiplex PCR reads, gives a single entry per CDR3 protein. The sample comprises about 350,000 distinct CDR3 sequences, about a fifth of which are singletons, and around 3.4% rests with the top ten. This clonotype was detected only a few times.

The chain uses TRBV10-3 and TRBJ2-6; 10 bases agree with TRBD1. Specimen: blood. The clonotype originates from a woman between 18 and 30 years old with Graves' hyperthyroidism. The CDR3, as DNA: TGTGCCATCAGTGAGCCCTCCGGGACAGGGGACTCTGGGGCCAACGTCCTGACTTTC. It codes for CAISEPSGTGDSGANVLTF.